Shown below are 4 T cell receptor beta chains from a single sample sequenced in a study of OX40 agonist ivuxolimab in advanced cancers. The method behind the library was the immunoSEQ multiplex PCR assay. The clones in this table, taken by TCRdb from immuneACCESS, are in-frame only. Not every clone is retained; where verified, under half of the shortfall comes from an unresolved V gene, and the cause of the rest is unknown. This sample gives about 83,000 clones in total; around 80% of them show up just once. Approximately 1.7% of the sample comes from the top ten. The input for sequencing was CD4+ or CD8+ T cells sorted from blood, taken in a trial of the OX40 agonist ivuxolimab. The receptors originated from an adult with an advanced solid tumor such as melanoma, head and neck, liver or kidney cancer.

This clone was seen only once. The CDR3 coding sequence is TGTGCCAGTAGCCCGACTAGCGGGGTCGTCGAGCAGTACTTC. Translation gives CASSPTSGVVEQYF. The V gene is TRBV19, the J gene TRBJ2-7; 11 bases map to TRBD2. Germline V lookup: CDR1 LNHDA, CDR2 SQIVND (reference sequence). The V gene end was trimmed by 6 bases and the J gene end by 6 bases; junction bases not matched to a gene: 7. The CDR3 sequence is 14 residues long.

The table lists this clone with a count of one. This CDR3 is CASSIGQGGSTGELFF. For the CDR3, the DNA is TGTGCCAGTAGTATTGGACAGGGCGGGAGCACCGGGGAGCTGTTTTTT. V gene TRBV19 combines with J gene TRBJ2-2, with a possible D match to TRBD1 (8 bases). CDR1 and CDR2 from the germline V gene are LNHDA and SQIVND (reference sequence). The CDR3 covers 16 residues. The V and J ends lost 3 bases and 4 bases respectively, with 15 bases between them.

V usage is TRBV4-2 and J usage is TRBJ2-3; D might be TRBD1 (5 bases). The CDR3 is 13 amino acids. The germline CDR1 and CDR2 sequences are LGHNA and YNFKEQ. V was cut by 3 bases and J by 2 bases, with 6 bases left in between. The DNA for the CDR3 is TGTGCCAGCAGCCAGGACATCACAGATACGCAGTATTTT. It translates to CASSQDITDTQYF.

CDR3 sequence reads: CASSYWAGNGYTF. The DNA of the CDR3 is TGTGCCAGCAGTTACTGGGCAGGGAATGGCTACACCTTC. J is TRBJ1-2 and V is TRBV6-5, with a weak D call TRBD1 (5 bases). Germline V gives CDR1 MNHEY, CDR2 SVGAGI. CDR3 length: 13 residues. Between the trimmed V and J ends, which lost 1 base and 6 bases, there was a span of 9 bases.